One sample yielded the 19 T cell receptor beta chains listed below, sequenced in a study of T cells in Graves' hyperthyroidism and ophthalmopathy. Regions amplified from RNA transcripts were the TCR beta CDR3 regions. HTBI primers were the set used in a first-round RT-PCR of the TCR CDR3. Each CDR3 protein gets one entry after TCRdb re-called the multiplex PCR reads with MiXCR. This table holds about 640,000 distinct CDR3 sequences, under 25% found once. Sequencing used blood. The source is a man aged 30 to 39 with Graves' ophthalmopathy.

The chain carries TRBV20-1 and TRBJ2-7, with TRBD2 identical over 10 bases. The V and J ends lost 4 bases and 4 bases, in that order; junction bases with no gene match: 25. Germline loops: CDR1 DFQATT, CDR2 SNEGSKA (reference sequence). This CDR3 is 20 amino acids long. The CDR3, as DNA: TGCAGTGCTAAGTCCCCACCGGCTAGCGGGAGTCCCGGTTTAGGATACGAGCAGTACTTC. Its translation: CSAKSPPASGSPGLGYEQYF.

This clonotype has only a few counts. V is TRBV12-3 or TRBV12-4 and J is TRBJ2-3; D possibly corresponds to TRBD2 (6 bases). The CDR3 extends over 12 amino acids. V was pared by 8 bases and J by 6 bases, with 12 bases between. The CDR3 region has the DNA TGTGCCAGCCGGGACTTATCGGATACGCAGTATTTT. As protein: CASRDLSDTQYF.

The table lists this clonotype with a few counts. The chain couples TRBV6-1 to TRBJ2-3; TRBD1 agrees at 10 bases. Germline loops: CDR1 MNHNS, CDR2 SASEGT. Trimming took 1 base from V and 6 from J; bases not matched to a gene: 4. The CDR3 runs to 15 residues. CDR3 sequence (DNA): TGTGCCAGCAGTGAAGGACAGGGGGCGGGTGATACGCAGTATTTT. Amino acid sequence: CASSEGQGAGDTQYF.

This clonotype came up many times. The chain links TRBV28 to TRBJ1-5; D unclear. The CDR3 spans 15 residues. V was trimmed by 5 bases and J by 1 base, leaving 12 bases between them. Germline loops: CDR1 MDHEN, CDR2 SYDVKM. The CDR3 sequence is CASSPLDGSNQPQHF. CDR3 sequence (DNA): TGTGCCAGCAGTCCTCTCGATGGGAGCAATCAGCCCCAGCATTTT.

The V and J genes are TRBV2 and TRBJ2-1; D is perhaps TRBD2 (7 bases). The CDR3 contains 13 residues. The germline CDR1 and CDR2 sequences are SNHLY and FYNNEI. The germline V and J ends were trimmed by 7 bases and 4 bases, with 11 bases remaining between them. The CDR3 loop reads CASKGGVYNEQFF. As DNA, the CDR3 is TGTGCCAGCAAGGGGGGGGTTTACAATGAGCAGTTCTTC.

This clonotype was observed a handful of times. The chain couples TRBV19 to TRBJ1-5, with 7 bases lining up with TRBD1. Germline lookup yields CDR1 LNHDA and CDR2 SQIVND (reference sequence). V was pared by 7 bases and J by 1 base, with 10 bases of the junction left unmatched. This CDR3 comprises 16 residues. In nucleotides, the CDR3 is TGTGCCAGTATGTGGGAGGGGGCCAGAAGCAATCAGCCCCAGCATTTT. Translating gives CASMWEGARSNQPQHF.

Only a few counts were recorded for this clonotype. V usage is TRBV6-5 and J usage is TRBJ1-5; D unclear. CDR1 MNHEY and CDR2 SVGAGI come from the germline V gene. The CDR3 spans 16 residues. With 2 bases removed from V and 1 base from J, the gap between germline ends came to 12 bases. The CDR3 spells CASSYPDGRSNQPQHF. The CDR3 DNA follows: TGTGCCAGCAGTTACCCCGATGGGCGGAGCAATCAGCCCCAGCATTTT.

V is TRBV28 and J is TRBJ2-2; 7 bases align to TRBD2. The V gene's germline CDR1 is MDHEN and CDR2 SYDVKM. This CDR3 spans 15 amino acids. The junction had 7 bases not matched to a gene; V was cut back by 6 bases and J by 3 bases. The CDR3 spells CASSWEGQDTGELFF. The DNA for the CDR3 is TGTGCCAGCAGCTGGGAGGGCCAGGACACCGGGGAGCTGTTTTTT. The full variable domain, in which reference TRBV28 and TRBJ2-2 provide the parts outside the CDR3, is DVKVTQSSRYLVKRTGEKVFLECVQDMDHENMFWYRQDPGLGLRLIYFSYDVKMKEKGDIPEGYSVSREKKERFSLILESASTNQTSMYLCASSWEGQDTGELFFGEGSRLTVL.

The chain links TRBV29-1 to TRBJ1-2; 8 positions agree with TRBD1. Germline assignment: CDR1 SQVTM and CDR2 ANQGSEA. Germline trimming cut 3 bases from V and 4 bases from J; bases unmatched to any gene: 4. This CDR3 has 13 amino acids. The CDR3 DNA sequence: TGCAGCGTTGAGACAGGGGAAGCCTATGGCTACACCTTC. The encoded protein is CSVETGEAYGYTF.

This clonotype was seen ten or more times. This chain joins TRBV12-3 or TRBV12-4 and TRBJ1-5; unclear D gene. There are 15 residues in the CDR3. Trimming cost V 2 bases and J 9 bases, with 17 bases left between them. CDR3 DNA sequence: TGTGCCAGCAGTTTAAGCCCCAGTCCAGCGTGGCCCCAGCATTTT. This codes for CASSLSPSPAWPQHF.

V gene TRBV20-1 combines with J gene TRBJ2-3; D unresolved. Germline V CDR1 and CDR2: DFQATT, SNEGSKA (reference sequence). CDR3 length equals 14 residues. The V and J ends lost 6 bases and 1 base respectively, with 14 bases between them. The CDR3 protein is CSAKGPWGTDTQYF. The CDR3 region has the DNA TGCAGTGCAAAGGGCCCCTGGGGCACAGATACGCAGTATTTT.

This clonotype was counted many times. V and J are TRBV12-3 or TRBV12-4 and TRBJ2-1; 8 positions match TRBD2. Losses at the gene ends were 2 bases for V and 3 bases for J; bases not matched to a gene: 3. The CDR3 loop spans 15 amino acids. The CDR3 bases are TGTGCCAGCAGTTTAATGCTAGCGGGCTACAATGAGCAGTTCTTC. Translation gives CASSLMLAGYNEQFF.

This chain joins TRBV18 and TRBJ2-3; 7 bases agree with TRBD2. V lost 6 bases and J lost 2; bases outside the gene matches: 8. The CDR3 extends over 15 amino acids. Germline V gives CDR1 KGHSH, CDR2 LQKENI. CDR3 nucleotides: TGTGCCAGCTCCACAGGTGCGGGAGTCACAGATACGCAGTATTTT. Amino acid sequence: CASSTGAGVTDTQYF. Based on the CDR3 plus reference TRBV18 and TRBJ2-3, the full variable domain is NAGVMQNPRHLVRRRGQEARLRCSPMKGHSHVYWYRQLPEEGLKFMVYLQKENIIDESGMPKERFSAEFPKEGPSILRIQQVVRGDSAAYFCASSTGAGVTDTQYFGPGTRLTVL.

The chain has TRBV28 and TRBJ2-7; 13 bases agree with TRBD2. Germline CDR1 reads MDHEN; CDR2 reads SYDVKM. J gave up 4 bases and V 10 bases, and 7 bases lay outside the gene matches. The CDR3 extends over 14 amino acids. This chain's CDR3 is CATSLAGGEYEQYF. In DNA form, the CDR3 reads TGTGCCACCTCACTAGCGGGAGGGGAATACGAGCAGTACTTC. Supplemented by reference TRBV28 and TRBJ2-7, the full variable domain reads DVKVTQSSRYLVKRTGEKVFLECVQDMDHENMFWYRQDPGLGLRLIYFSYDVKMKEKGDIPEGYSVSREKKERFSLILESASTNQTSMYLCATSLAGGEYEQYFGPGTRLTVT.

The sample holds many counts of this clonotype. The chain uses TRBV5-1 and TRBJ2-3; D call uncertain. CDR1 SGHRS and CDR2 YFSETQ come from the germline V gene. This CDR3 comprises 13 residues. The germline V and J ends were trimmed by 0 bases and 4 bases, with 6 bases remaining between them. CDR3 coding DNA: TGCGCCAGCAGCTTGGGACTCCCAGATACGCAGTATTTT. Translated: CASSLGLPDTQYF.

This clonotype was counted only a few times. V is TRBV12-3 or TRBV12-4 and J is TRBJ1-1; the D gene is possibly TRBD1 (6 bases). This CDR3 contains 16 residues. Trimming left V 3 bases short and J 0 bases short, with 14 bases between. The CDR3 sequence is CASSFSGATMNTEAFF. DNA of the CDR3: TGTGCCAGCAGTTTTTCAGGGGCCACTATGAACACTGAAGCTTTCTTT.

This clonotype appeared many times. The rearrangement uses TRBV30 and TRBJ1-1; 8 bases map to TRBD1. CDR1 and CDR2 from the germline V gene are GTSNPN and SVGIG (reference sequence). V shed 1 base and J 2 bases; nucleotides not matched to a gene: 6. The CDR3 has 15 amino acids. The CDR3 sequence is CAWSAADRGNTEAFF. The CDR3 DNA is TGTGCCTGGAGTGCAGCAGACAGGGGAAACACTGAAGCTTTCTTT.

On this clonotype: One end of the junction varies from germline; a read error may be responsible. DNA for the CDR3: TGTGCCAGCAGCTTAGGGGCTAGCCGGGGCACAGATGCGCAGTATTTT. Residues: CASSLGASRGTDAQYF. The gene calls are TRBV7-9 and TRBJ2-3; the D call may be TRBD1 or TRBD2 (5 bases each). The CDR3 length is 16 residues. The germline CDR1 and CDR2 sequences are SEHNR and FQNEAQ (reference sequence).

This clonotype was recorded many times. The chain joins TRBV7-2 to TRBJ2-7; 9 nucleotides line up with TRBD2. The CDR3 covers 15 residues. Germline CDR1 reads SGHTA; CDR2 reads FQGNSA. V shed 5 bases, J shed 5 bases, and the junction held 10 bases outside the gene matches. Here the CDR3 reads CASSPPTGGRDEQYF. CDR3 sequence (DNA): TGTGCCAGCAGCCCGCCGACGGGCGGGAGGGACGAGCAGTACTTC.